Listed below are T cell receptor beta chains from one sample, sequenced in a study of T cells in Graves' hyperthyroidism and ophthalmopathy. Each CDR3 protein is one row after TCRdb ran MiXCR on the multiplex PCR reads. The sample lists roughly 550,000 distinct CDR3 sequences, 15% to 20% occurring once. The sequencing input was blood. These receptors were collected from a woman between 25 and 40 years old with Graves' ophthalmopathy. Both conserved end residues are part of each CDR3. D genes are given only for firm matches. Clone size is not always given. Where it is, it says once, few, many or a class for expanded clones.

D	size	V	J	CDR3	DNA
.	few	TRBV5-1	TRBJ2-3	CASSSGIRTDTQYF	TGCGCCAGCAGCTCAGGGATCCGCACAGATACGCAGTATTTT
.	many	TRBV7-2	TRBJ1-3	CASSLEQAGNTIYF	TGTGCCAGCAGCTTAGAGCAGGCTGGAAACACCATATATTTT
.	many	TRBV29-1	TRBJ2-7	CSGGTTYEQYF	TGCAGCGGGGGGACAACCTACGAGCAGTACTTC
.	few	TRBV9	TRBJ2-3	CASSVEGGNPTDTQYF	TGTGCCAGCAGCGTAGAGGGCGGTAACCCCACAGATACGCAGTATTTT
.	many	TRBV15	TRBJ2-3	CATSREWVADTQYF	TGTGCCACCAGCAGAGAGTGGGTTGCAGATACGCAGTATTTT
.	many	TRBV28	TRBJ2-7	CASSLLEGWNEQYF	TGTGCCAGCAGTTTACTTGAGGGGTGGAACGAGCAGTACTTC
TRBD1	many	TRBV2	TRBJ2-3	CASSPRRGQVDTQYF	TGTGCCAGCAGTCCAAGACGGGGACAGGTTGATACGCAGTATTTT
TRBD2	.	TRBV27	TRBJ2-1	CASSDTSAHSCNEQFF	TGTGCCAGCAGTGATACTAGCGCCCACTCCTGCAATGAGCAGTTCTTC
.	.	TRBV30	TRBJ2-7	CAWSAGDSYEQYF	TGTGCCTGGAGTGCGGGGGATTCCTACGAGCAGTACTTC
TRBD2	.	TRBV3-1	TRBJ2-7	CASSQDQSGSSYEQYF	TGTGCCAGCAGCCAAGATCAGAGCGGGAGCTCCTACGAGCAGTACTTC
TRBD2	.	TRBV5-1	TRBJ2-2	CASSPGLAGGPSGELFF	TGCGCCAGCAGCCCCGGACTAGCGGGAGGGCCTTCCGGGGAGCTGTTTTTT
.	.	TRBV6-2/TRBV6-3	TRBJ1-1	CASSTNEAFF	TGTGCCAGCAGTACAAACGAAGCTTTCTTT
.	few	TRBV6-6	TRBJ2-5	CASSYSMRDLQETQYF	TGTGCCAGCAGTTACTCCATGCGGGACCTCCAAGAGACCCAGTACTTC
.	many	TRBV28	TRBJ1-1	CASSSWEPGAFF	TGTGCCAGCAGTTCTTGGGAGCCCGGGGCTTTCTTT
.	many	TRBV13	TRBJ1-1	CASLRAQGEAFF	TGTGCCAGCCTCCGTGCGCAGGGTGAAGCTTTCTTT
.	few	TRBV5-6	TRBJ1-1	CASSLPDKAAFF	TGTGCCAGCAGCCTGCCGGACAAGGCAGCTTTCTTT
.	.	TRBV20-1	TRBJ2-4	CSAIHGVEGNIQYF	TGCAGTGCTATTCATGGGGTTGAGGGAAACATTCAGTACTTC
.	.	TRBV28	TRBJ1-3	CASSSTGAAGNTIYF	TGTGCCAGCAGTTCTACGGGGGCCGCTGGAAACACCATATATTTT
.	many	TRBV7-2	TRBJ2-7	CASSPRGSFSYEQYF	TGTGCCAGCAGCCCCCGCGGTAGCTTCTCCTACGAGCAGTACTTC
.	few	TRBV7-3	TRBJ2-7	CASSLKGGFEQYF	TGTGCCAGCAGCTTAAAGGGGGGTTTCGAGCAGTACTTC
.	many	TRBV20-1	TRBJ2-1	CSAREWLDEQFF	TGCAGTGCTAGGGAGTGGTTGGATGAGCAGTTCTTC
.	few	TRBV29-1	TRBJ2-7	CSAGYSSYEQYF	TGCAGCGCTGGGTACAGCTCCTACGAGCAGTACTTC
.	few	TRBV3-1	TRBJ1-2	CASSHGGQSGYTF	TGTGCCAGCAGCCATGGGGGGCAAAGTGGCTACACCTTC
TRBD2	many	TRBV5-1	TRBJ2-1	CASSLEGLLAGVVYEQFF	TGCGCCAGCAGCTTGGAGGGACTACTTGCGGGAGTGGTCTATGAGCAGTTCTTC
.	.	TRBV27	TRBJ2-7	CASSFFAGSSYEQYF	TGTGCCAGCAGTTTTTTTGCAGGGTCCTCCTACGAGCAGTACTTC
TRBD1	.	TRBV6-1	TRBJ1-1	CASGDRGLRFDTEAFF	TGTGCCAGCGGGGACAGGGGCCTCCGATTTGACACTGAAGCTTTCTTT
TRBD2	few	TRBV10-3	TRBJ2-1	CAISEGSTSGRGPSYNEQFF	TGTGCCATCAGTGAGGGTTCGACTAGCGGGAGAGGCCCTTCCTACAATGAGCAGTTCTTC
.	many	TRBV28	TRBJ1-2	CASSVTGTPNYGYTF	TGTGCCAGCAGTGTAACCGGGACACCTAACTATGGCTACACCTTC
TRBD2	many	TRBV2	TRBJ2-4	CASSKAGGKNIQYF	TGTGCCAGCAGTAAAGCGGGAGGCAAAAACATTCAGTACTTC
TRBD2	few	TRBV11-2	TRBJ2-7	CASSFLPSGHEQYF	TGTGCCAGCAGCTTTCTCCCTAGCGGGCACGAGCAGTACTTC
.	many	TRBV5-1	TRBJ1-2	CASSPGKTRGAANHYGYTF	TGCGCCAGCAGCCCCGGGAAGACAAGGGGGGCCGCAAACCACTATGGCTACACCTTC
.	many	TRBV6-1	TRBJ1-2	CASSEGTANRYGYTF	TGTGCCAGCAGTGAAGGGACAGCTAACCGCTATGGCTACACCTTC
.	.	TRBV19	TRBJ1-5	CASSIWDQPQHF	TGTGCCAGTAGTATATGGGATCAGCCCCAGCATTTT
TRBD2	many	TRBV24-1	TRBJ2-1	CATRRSGSNNEQFF	TGTGCCACCAGACGTAGCGGGAGCAACAATGAGCAGTTCTTC
.	.	TRBV5-5	TRBJ1-6	CASSSSGTNSPLHF	TGTGCCAGCAGTTCTTCCGGGACGAATTCACCCCTCCACTTT
TRBD2	few	TRBV20-1	TRBJ2-1	CSARAGGFSYNEQFF	TGCAGTGCTAGAGCGGGAGGTTTCTCCTACAATGAGCAGTTCTTC
.	many	TRBV6-2/TRBV6-3	TRBJ2-5	CASSYRNQDSEETQYF	TGTGCCAGCAGTTACCGAAATCAGGACAGTGAAGAGACCCAGTACTTC
.	.	TRBV20-1	TRBJ2-7	CSARDSGLDYEQYF	TGCAGTGCTAGAGATTCAGGGTTGGACTACGAGCAGTACTTC
.	many	TRBV7-2	TRBJ2-3	CASSFRADTQYF	TGTGCCAGCAGCTTCCGAGCAGATACGCAGTATTTT
.	many	TRBV6-1	TRBJ2-1	CASSLQVRTGEQFF	TGTGCCAGCAGTCTTCAGGTTCGCACAGGGGAGCAGTTCTTC
.	many	TRBV6-1	TRBJ2-1	CASISDGEQFF	TGTGCCAGCATCTCAGACGGTGAGCAGTTCTTC
.	few	TRBV3-1	TRBJ2-1	CASSSGGGKRPTGPYNEQFF	TGTGCCAGCAGCTCAGGGGGGGGAAAGAGGCCGACGGGCCCCTACAATGAGCAGTTCTTC
.	many	TRBV28	TRBJ2-7	CASSWGSGGRVEQYF	TGTGCCAGCAGTTGGGGGTCGGGGGGCCGGGTCGAGCAGTACTTC
.	few	TRBV6-4	TRBJ1-1	CASSFVAGGNTEAFF	TGTGCCAGCAGCTTTGTCGCGGGTGGGAACACTGAAGCTTTCTTT
.	many	TRBV7-2	TRBJ2-1	CASSLGVRTDNEQFF	TGTGCCAGCAGCTTAGGAGTCCGAACAGACAATGAGCAGTTCTTC
TRBD2	.	TRBV28	TRBJ2-2	CAIRTSGTGELFF	TGTGCCATTCGGACTAGCGGTACCGGGGAGCTGTTTTTT
.	many	TRBV28	TRBJ2-7	CASSFFGGTYEQYF	TGTGCCAGCAGTTTCTTTGGGGGGACCTACGAGCAGTACTTC
.	.	TRBV4-2	TRBJ2-6	CASSQARHISGANVLTF	TGTGCCAGCAGCCAAGCCCGACACATCTCTGGGGCCAACGTCCTGACTTTC
TRBD2	.	TRBV4-2	TRBJ2-2	CASSQDIVGRFGTGELFF	TGTGCCAGCAGCCAAGATATTGTCGGGAGGTTTGGCACCGGGGAGCTGTTTTTT
.	many	TRBV5-1	TRBJ2-3	CASSQGTLRTDTQYF	TGCGCCAGCAGCCAAGGGACACTACGCACAGATACGCAGTATTTT
.	.	TRBV7-9	TRBJ2-1	CASSPLSGDEQFF	TGTGCCAGCAGCCCCCTTAGCGGCGATGAGCAGTTCTTC
TRBD2	many	TRBV12-3/TRBV12-4	TRBJ2-5	CASSHLAGDIETQYF	TGTGCCAGCAGTCACCTAGCGGGAGATATCGAGACCCAGTACTTC
.	few	TRBV18	TRBJ2-5	CASSAQETRYF	TGTGCCAGCTCAGCGCAAGAGACCCGGTACTTC
.	.	TRBV20-1	TRBJ2-6	CSARDRNSGANVLTF	TGCAGTGCTAGAGACAGGAACTCTGGGGCCAACGTCCTGACTTTC
TRBD1	many	TRBV2	TRBJ2-2	CASKGTANTGELFF	TGTGCCAGCAAGGGGACAGCGAACACCGGGGAGCTGTTTTTT
.	.	TRBV19	TRBJ2-7	CASSTRIFGPYEQYF	TGTGCCAGTAGTACCCGGATTTTTGGGCCTTACGAGCAGTACTTC